The text below deals with one T cell receptor (beta chain). V was clipped by 5 bases and J by 6 bases, with 17 bases between them. Germline V gives CDR1 KGHSH, CDR2 LQKENI. The CDR3 consists of 14 residues. RNA, at roughly 0.5 to 1 ug, was reverse transcribed with random hexamers. It was immunoSEQ multiplex PCR that amplified TCR beta CDR3 across 54 Vbeta and 13 Jbeta. Each CDR3 protein is one row after TCRdb ran MiXCR on the immunoSEQ multiplex PCR reads. The table lists about 150,000 distinct CDR3 sequences, approximately 95% of them singletons, with roughly 0.15% in the top ten. This entry is derived from a study of CD8 T cells in Susac syndrome. Negative isolation yielded the CD8+ and CD4+ T cells, while FACS enriched the TEMRA cells.

This sequence joins TRBV18 and TRBJ2-7; weak D call: TRBD1 (6 bases). The receptor's source is a human donor with Susac syndrome. The sequenced material came from CD4+ T cells from PBMCs. The CDR3 nucleotides read TGTGCCAGCTCATCCCGGGACACCGGACGCGAGCAGTACTTC. Amino acids: CASSSRDTGREQYF.